The T cell receptor (beta chain) described here comes from a study of T cell responses to AZD1222 COVID-19 vaccine. Whole-study results and caveats: The CD4 TCRs associated with vaccination extended across spike and predominated at 160-218 and 743-854. Two AZD1222 administrations were followed by greater Spike-specific TCR breadth and depth.

The CDR3 is made up of 12 amino acids. V gave up 2 bases and J gave up 12 bases; unmatched junction bases: 3. Germline V gene sequence: CDR1 MNHEY, CDR2 SVGEGT. Second doses were pooled across both intervals (about 4 or about 12 weeks). Clones were sequenced by immunoSEQ multiplex PCR, and TCRdb holds only the in-frame ones, with some missing. The repertoire includes tens of thousands of clones, about four fifths of them detected once, and approximately 24% sits in the top ten. As regards this clone: Its specificity is unknown.

This TCR was sampled from an adult who received the AZD1222 COVID-19 vaccine. This sample comprised peripheral blood, obtained 28 days after the second AZD1222 dose. V is TRBV6-2 or TRBV6-3 and J is TRBJ2-1; 8 positions match TRBD2. The CDR3 nucleotides are TGTGCCAGCAGTTACGGGGCGGGAGGGCAGTTCTTC. Its protein is CASSYGAGGQFF.